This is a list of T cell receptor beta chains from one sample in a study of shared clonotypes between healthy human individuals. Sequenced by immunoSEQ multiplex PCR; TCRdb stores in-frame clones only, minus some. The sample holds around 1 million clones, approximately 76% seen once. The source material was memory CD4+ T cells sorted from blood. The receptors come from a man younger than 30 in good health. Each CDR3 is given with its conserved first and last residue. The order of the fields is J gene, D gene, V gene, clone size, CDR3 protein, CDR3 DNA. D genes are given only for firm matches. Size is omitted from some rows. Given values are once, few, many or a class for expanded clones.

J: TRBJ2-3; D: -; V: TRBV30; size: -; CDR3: CAWRGRGTDTQYF; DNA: TGTGCCTGGAGGGGTCGTGGAACAGATACGCAGTATTTT
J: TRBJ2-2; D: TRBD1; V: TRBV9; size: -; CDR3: CASSVGGTGNTGELFF; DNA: TGTGCCAGCAGCGTAGGTGGGACAGGGAACACCGGGGAGCTGTTTTTT
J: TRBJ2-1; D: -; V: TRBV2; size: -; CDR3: CASSFDNEQFF; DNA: TGTGCCAGCAGTTTCGACAATGAGCAGTTCTTC
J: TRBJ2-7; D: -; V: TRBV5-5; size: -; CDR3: CASSSGQDEQYF; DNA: TGTGCCAGCAGCTCCGGACAAGACGAGCAGTACTTC
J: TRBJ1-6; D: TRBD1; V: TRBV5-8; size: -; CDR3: CASSLADRDNSPLHF; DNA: TGTGCCAGCAGCCTGGCGGACAGGGATAATTCACCCCTCCACTTT
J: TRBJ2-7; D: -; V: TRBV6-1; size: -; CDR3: CASSHQAAYEQYF; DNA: TGTGCCAGCAGTCACCAAGCCGCCTACGAGCAGTACTTC
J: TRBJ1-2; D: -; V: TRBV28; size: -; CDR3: CASSLEPVSGSYTF; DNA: TGTGCCAGCAGTTTAGAGCCAGTCTCGGGTAGCTACACCTTC
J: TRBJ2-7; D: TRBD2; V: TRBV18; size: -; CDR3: CASSPPGGTTYEQYF; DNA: TGTGCCAGCTCACCACCGGGGGGGACCACCTACGAGCAGTACTTC
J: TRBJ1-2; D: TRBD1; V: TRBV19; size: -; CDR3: CASSSLPGGPGGYTF; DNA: TGTGCCAGTAGTAGCCTCCCAGGGGGCCCAGGGGGCTACACCTTC
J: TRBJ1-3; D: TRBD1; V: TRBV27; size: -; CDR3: CASRSQGADGNTIYF; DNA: TGTGCCAGCAGATCACAGGGGGCTGATGGAAACACCATATATTTT
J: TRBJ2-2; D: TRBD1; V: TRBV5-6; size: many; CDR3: CASSFRTGGTGELFF; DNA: TGTGCCAGCAGCTTCCGGACAGGGGGCACCGGGGAGCTGTTTTTT
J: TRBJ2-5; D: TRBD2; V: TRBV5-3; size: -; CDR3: CARSFGLAAAQETQYF; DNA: TGTGCCAGAAGCTTCGGACTAGCGGCTGCACAAGAGACCCAGTACTTC
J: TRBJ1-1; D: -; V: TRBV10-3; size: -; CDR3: CAISGKPGEAFF; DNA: TGTGCCATCAGTGGGAAGCCCGGGGAGGCTTTCTTT
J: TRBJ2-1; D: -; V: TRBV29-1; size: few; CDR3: CSGGRAKGSYNEQFF; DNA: TGCAGCGGCGGACGCGCGAAGGGCTCCTACAATGAGCAGTTCTTC
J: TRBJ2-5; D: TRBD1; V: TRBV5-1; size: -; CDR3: CASSGTGGFGETQYF; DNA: TGCGCCAGCTCCGGGACAGGGGGTTTTGGAGAGACCCAGTACTTC
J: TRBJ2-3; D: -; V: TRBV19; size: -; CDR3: CASSKGMDTQYF; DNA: TGTGCCAGTAGTAAGGGGATGGATACGCAGTATTTT
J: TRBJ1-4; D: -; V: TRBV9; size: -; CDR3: CASSVGGASATNEKLFF; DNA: TGTGCCAGCAGCGTAGGAGGGGCTTCGGCAACTAATGAAAAACTGTTTTTT
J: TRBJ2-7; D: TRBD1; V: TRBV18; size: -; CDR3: CASSSTGDFFEQYF; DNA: TGTGCCAGCTCATCGACAGGGGACTTCTTTGAGCAGTACTTC
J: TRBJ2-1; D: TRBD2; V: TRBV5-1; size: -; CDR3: CASSLAAGEGINEQFF; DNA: TGCGCCAGCAGCTTGGCGGCGGGAGAGGGGATCAATGAGCAGTTCTTC
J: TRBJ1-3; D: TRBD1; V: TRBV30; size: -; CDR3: CALTRGTGNTIYF; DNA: TGTGCCTTGACCAGGGGGACTGGAAACACCATATATTTT
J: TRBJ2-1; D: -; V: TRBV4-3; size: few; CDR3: CASSQDLGSSSYNEQFF; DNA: TGCGCCAGCAGCCAAGATTTGGGCAGCAGCTCCTACAATGAGCAGTTCTTC
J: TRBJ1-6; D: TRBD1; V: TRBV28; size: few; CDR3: CASSRGQGANSPLHF; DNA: TGTGCCAGCAGTCGTGGACAGGGGGCTAATTCACCCCTCCACTTT
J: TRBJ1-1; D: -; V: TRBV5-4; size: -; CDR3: CASSLGSGFTEAFF; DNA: TGTGCCAGCAGCCTCGGAAGCGGATTCACTGAAGCTTTCTTT
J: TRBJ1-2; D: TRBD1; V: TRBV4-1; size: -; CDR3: CASSQETGNYGYTF; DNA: TGCGCCAGCAGCCAAGAGACAGGGAACTATGGCTACACCTTC
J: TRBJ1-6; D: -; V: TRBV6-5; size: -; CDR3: CASSWAAGMANSPLHF; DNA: TGTGCCAGCAGTTGGGCGGCGGGGATGGCCAATTCACCCCTCCACTTT
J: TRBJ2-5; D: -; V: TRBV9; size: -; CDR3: CASSVLGGIQETQYF; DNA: TGTGCCAGCAGCGTACTAGGTGGGATCCAAGAGACCCAGTACTTC
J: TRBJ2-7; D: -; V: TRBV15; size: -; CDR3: CATSTRPDYLSYEQYF; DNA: TGTGCCACCAGCACTAGACCCGACTACCTCTCCTACGAGCAGTACTTC
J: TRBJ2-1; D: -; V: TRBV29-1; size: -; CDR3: CSVLGGAVGNEQFF; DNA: TGCAGCGTCCTCGGAGGCGCGGTGGGCAATGAGCAGTTCTTC
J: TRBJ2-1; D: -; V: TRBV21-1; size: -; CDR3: CASSNQAGVRNEQFF; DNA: TGTGCCAGCAGCAACCAAGCGGGAGTACGCAATGAGCAGTTCTTC
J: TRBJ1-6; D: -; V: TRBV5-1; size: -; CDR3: CASSLGQSYNSPLHF; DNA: TGCGCCAGCAGCTTGGGACAGTCCTATAATTCACCCCTCCACTTT
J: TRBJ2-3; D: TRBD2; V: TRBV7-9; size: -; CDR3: CASSRRTSGRPDTQYF; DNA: TGTGCCAGCAGCCGCAGGACTAGCGGGAGACCAGATACGCAGTATTTT
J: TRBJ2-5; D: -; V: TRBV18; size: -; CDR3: CASSPPGTVQETQYF; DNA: TGTGCCAGCTCACCACCGGGAACTGTTCAAGAGACCCAGTACTTC
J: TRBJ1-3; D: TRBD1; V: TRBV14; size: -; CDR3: CASSRGTGERNTIYF; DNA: TGTGCCAGCAGCCGCGGGACAGGCGAGAGAAACACCATATATTTT
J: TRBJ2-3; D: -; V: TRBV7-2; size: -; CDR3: CASSRARQGTSTDTQYF; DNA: TGTGCCAGCAGCAGGGCCCGCCAGGGAACAAGCACAGATACGCAGTATTTT
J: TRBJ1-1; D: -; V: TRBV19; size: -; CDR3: CASRQKNTEAFF; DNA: TGTGCCAGTCGACAGAAGAACACTGAAGCTTTCTTT
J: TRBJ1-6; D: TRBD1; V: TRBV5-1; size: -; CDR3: CASSQWTGTNSPLHF; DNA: TGCGCCAGCAGCCAATGGACAGGTACTAATTCACCCCTCCACTTT
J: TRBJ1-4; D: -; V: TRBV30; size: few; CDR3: CAWSPQSNEKLFF; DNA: TGTGCCTGGAGTCCACAGAGTAATGAAAAACTGTTTTTT
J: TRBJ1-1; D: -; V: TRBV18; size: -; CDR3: CASSPPGMNTEAFF; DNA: TGTGCCAGCTCACCACCAGGGATGAACACTGAAGCTTTCTTT
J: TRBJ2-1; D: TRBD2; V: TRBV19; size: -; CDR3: CASGRGLSNEQFF; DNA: TGTGCCAGCGGGAGGGGACTTTCCAATGAGCAGTTCTTC
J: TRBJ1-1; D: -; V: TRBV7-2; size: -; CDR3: CASSSWTGTEAFF; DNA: TGTGCCAGCAGCTCATGGACCGGCACTGAAGCTTTCTTT
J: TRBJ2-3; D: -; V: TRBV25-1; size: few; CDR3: CATRFGNTQYF; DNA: TGTGCCACCCGGTTCGGAAATACGCAGTATTTT
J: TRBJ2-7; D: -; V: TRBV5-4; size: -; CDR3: CASSGAGHAYEQYF; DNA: TGTGCCAGCAGCGGCGCAGGGCACGCCTACGAGCAGTACTTC
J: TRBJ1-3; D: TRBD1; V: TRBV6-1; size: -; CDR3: CASSRQGSSGNTIYF; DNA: TGTGCCAGCAGTCGACAGGGATCTTCTGGAAACACCATATATTTT
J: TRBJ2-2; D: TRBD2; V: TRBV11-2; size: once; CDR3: CASSGTSGSWSTGELFF; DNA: TGTGCCAGCAGCGGGACTAGCGGGAGCTGGAGCACCGGGGAGCTGTTTTTT
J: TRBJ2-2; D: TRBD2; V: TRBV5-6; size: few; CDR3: CASSSGLAGAYSGELFF; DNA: TGTGCCAGCAGCTCGGGACTAGCGGGGGCTTATTCCGGGGAGCTGTTTTTT
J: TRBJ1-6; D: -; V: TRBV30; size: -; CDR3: CAWSVSQGFHSPLHF; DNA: TGTGCCTGGAGTGTCTCCCAGGGTTTCCATTCACCCCTCCACTTT
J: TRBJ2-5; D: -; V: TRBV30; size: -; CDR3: CACIKRGVRETQYF; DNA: TGTGCCTGTATTAAAAGGGGAGTGAGAGAGACCCAGTACTTC
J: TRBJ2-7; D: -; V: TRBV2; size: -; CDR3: CASSEVSGPTSVQYF; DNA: TGTGCCAGCAGTGAAGTGTCCGGGCCTACCTCGGTGCAGTACTTC
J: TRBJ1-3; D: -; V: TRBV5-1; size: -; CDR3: CASSLRGVSGNTIYF; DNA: TGCGCCAGCAGCTTGCGAGGGGTATCTGGAAACACCATATATTTT
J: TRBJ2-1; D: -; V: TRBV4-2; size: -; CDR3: CASSQEGGGSYNEQFF; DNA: TGTGCCAGCAGCCAAGAGGGTGGAGGGTCCTACAATGAGCAGTTCTTC
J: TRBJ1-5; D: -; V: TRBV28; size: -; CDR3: CASERLLSNQPQHF; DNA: TGTGCCAGCGAAAGGCTGTTAAGCAATCAGCCCCAGCATTTT
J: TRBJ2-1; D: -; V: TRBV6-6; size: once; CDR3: CASSYSGGQSYNEQFF; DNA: TGTGCCAGCAGTTACTCGGGGGGCCAATCCTACAATGAGCAGTTCTTC
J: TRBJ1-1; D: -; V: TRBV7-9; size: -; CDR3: CASSPPINTEAFF; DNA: TGTGCCAGCAGTCCCCCTATAAACACTGAAGCTTTCTTT